This T cell receptor (beta chain) was captured by sequencing in a study of T-cell memory formation after mild COVID-19. Using constant-segment primers, 5'RACE produced TCR alpha and TCR beta cDNA libraries carrying sample barcodes and UMIs. TCRdb re-called the 5' RACE reads with MiXCR, one entry per CDR3 protein. The table lists some 340,000 distinct CDR3 sequences, approximately 13% of them singletons, with over 20% in the top ten. Regarding this clonotype: Its cognate antigen is unknown.

Study-wide results and caveats: A second wave of clones peaked on day 37, and their SARS-CoV-2 specificity went unconfirmed. The main location of contracting CD4+ clones was CM and EM, and that of contracting CD8+ clones was EMRA.

V lost 8 bases and J 11 bases, leaving 12 bases between the germline ends. The CDR3 runs to 10 residues. This clonotype was sampled from a man between 18 and 29 years old who had mild COVID-19 (a few samples of this study predate the infection). Cell type and time point are not known. What was sequenced was PBMCs or a T cell subset sorted from them (not recorded which). The V call is TRBV12-3 or TRBV12-4, the J call TRBJ1-1; D remains unclear. The DNA of the CDR3 is TGTGCCAGCCTCTCCGGGCCGGCTTTCTTT. This encodes CASLSGPAFF.